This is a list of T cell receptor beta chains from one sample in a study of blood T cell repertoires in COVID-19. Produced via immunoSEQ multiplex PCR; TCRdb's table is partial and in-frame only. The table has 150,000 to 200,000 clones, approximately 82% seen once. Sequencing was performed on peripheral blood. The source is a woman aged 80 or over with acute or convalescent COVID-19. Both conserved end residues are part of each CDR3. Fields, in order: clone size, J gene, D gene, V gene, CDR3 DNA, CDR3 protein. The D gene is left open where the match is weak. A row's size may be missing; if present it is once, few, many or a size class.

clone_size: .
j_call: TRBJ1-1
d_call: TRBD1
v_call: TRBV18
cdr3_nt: TGTGCCAGCTCACCTAAACAGGGGACGAACACTGAAGCTTTCTTT
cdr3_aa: CASSPKQGTNTEAFF

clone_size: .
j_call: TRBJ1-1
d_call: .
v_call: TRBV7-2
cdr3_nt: TGTGCCAGCAGCTTAGTAGGAGGGTTAGCTTTCTTT
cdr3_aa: CASSLVGGLAFF

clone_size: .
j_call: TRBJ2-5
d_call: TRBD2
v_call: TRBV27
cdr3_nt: TGTGCCAGCAGGCTCGGGACTAGCGGGAATGTCCAGTACTTC
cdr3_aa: CASRLGTSGNVQYF

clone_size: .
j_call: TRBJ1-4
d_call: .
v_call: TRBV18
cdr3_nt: TGTGCCAGCTCACCACCTTCAGGGAGGAGTAATGAAAAACTGTTTTTT
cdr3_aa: CASSPPSGRSNEKLFF

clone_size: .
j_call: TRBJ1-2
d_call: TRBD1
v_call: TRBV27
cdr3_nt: TGTGCCAGCAGGGACAGGGGGCGCGACTATGGCTACACCTTC
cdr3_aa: CASRDRGRDYGYTF

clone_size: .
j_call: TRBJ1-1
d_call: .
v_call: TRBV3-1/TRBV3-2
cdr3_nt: TGTGCCAGCAGCCAACCGGGGAGGGGCACTGAAGCTTTCTTT
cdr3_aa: CASSQPGRGTEAFF

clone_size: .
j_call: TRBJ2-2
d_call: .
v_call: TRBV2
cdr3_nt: TGTGCCAGCAGAAAGGCTAGCGTCACCGGGGAGCTGTTTTTT
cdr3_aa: CASRKASVTGELFF

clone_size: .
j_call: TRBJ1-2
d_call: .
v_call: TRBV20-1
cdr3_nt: TGCAGTGCTAGTAACTCCCTCGGGGGGCTACGTGGCTACACCTTC
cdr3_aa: CSASNSLGGLRGYTF

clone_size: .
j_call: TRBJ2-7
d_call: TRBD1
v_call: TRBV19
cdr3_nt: TGTGCCAGTAGCCGGACAGGGGGCTTGTACGAGCAGTACTTC
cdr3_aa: CASSRTGGLYEQYF

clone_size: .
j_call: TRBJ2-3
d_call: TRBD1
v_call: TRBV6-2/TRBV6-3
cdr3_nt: TGTGCCAGCAGTCCCTCCGGCCAGGGGGTAGATACGCAGTATTTT
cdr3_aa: CASSPSGQGVDTQYF

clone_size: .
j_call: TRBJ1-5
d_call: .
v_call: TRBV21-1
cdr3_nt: TGTGCCAGCATTCGTACGGTCATAAGCAATCAGCCCCAGCATTTT
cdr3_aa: CASIRTVISNQPQHF

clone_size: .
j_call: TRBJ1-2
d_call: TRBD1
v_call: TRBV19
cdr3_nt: TGTGCCAGTAGCAGGGACAGAAACTATGGCTACACCTTC
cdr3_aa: CASSRDRNYGYTF

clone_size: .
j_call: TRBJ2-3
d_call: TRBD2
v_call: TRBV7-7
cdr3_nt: TGTGCCAGCAGCCGGGAGGGTTCTAGCACAGATACGCAGTATTTT
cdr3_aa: CASSREGSSTDTQYF

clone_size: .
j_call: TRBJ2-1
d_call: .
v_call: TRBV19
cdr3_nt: TGTGCCTGCGGAACCGGACTTCATTACAATGAGCAGTTCTTC
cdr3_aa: CACGTGLHYNEQFF

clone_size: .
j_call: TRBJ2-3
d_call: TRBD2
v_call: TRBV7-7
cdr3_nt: TGTGCCAGCAGCACGGGACTACCTAAGGACACAGATACGCAGTATTTT
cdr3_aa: CASSTGLPKDTDTQYF

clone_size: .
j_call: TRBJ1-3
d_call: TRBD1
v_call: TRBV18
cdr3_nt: TGTGCCAGCTCAACCCGGGACAGGGCATCCGGCATATATTTT
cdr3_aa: CASSTRDRASGIYF

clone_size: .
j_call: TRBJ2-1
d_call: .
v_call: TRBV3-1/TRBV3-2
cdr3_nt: TGTGCCAGCAGCCAATTGGCAGGGGCGCGGGATGAGCAGTTCTTC
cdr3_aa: CASSQLAGARDEQFF

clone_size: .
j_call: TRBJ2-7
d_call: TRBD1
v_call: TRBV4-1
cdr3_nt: TGCGCCAGCAGCCCGAGGACAGGGTTTGGAGCCTACGAGCAGTACTTC
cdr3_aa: CASSPRTGFGAYEQYF

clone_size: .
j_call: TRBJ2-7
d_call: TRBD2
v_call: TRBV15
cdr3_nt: TGTGCCACCAGCGGTGCCGCCGCGGGAGGTGAGCAGTACTTC
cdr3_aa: CATSGAAAGGEQYF

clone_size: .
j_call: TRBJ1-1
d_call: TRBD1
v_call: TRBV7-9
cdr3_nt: TGTGCCAGCAGCTCTTGGGGTCCACAGGGGAGAGCTTTCTTT
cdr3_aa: CASSSWGPQGRAFF

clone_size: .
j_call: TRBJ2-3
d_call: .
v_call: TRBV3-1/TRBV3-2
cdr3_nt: TGTGCCAGCAGCCAAGATATTTCAGCGAGCACAGATACGCAGTATTTT
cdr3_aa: CASSQDISASTDTQYF

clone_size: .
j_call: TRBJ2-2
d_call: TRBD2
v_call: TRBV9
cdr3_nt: TGTGCCAGCAGCGCCGGATGGGCTAGCGGGAGGGCTAACACCGGGGAGCTGTTTTTT
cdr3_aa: CASSAGWASGRANTGELFF

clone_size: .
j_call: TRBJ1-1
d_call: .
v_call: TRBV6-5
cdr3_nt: TGTCTATCACGGGAGAACACTGAAGCTTTCTTT
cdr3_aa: CLSRENTEAFF

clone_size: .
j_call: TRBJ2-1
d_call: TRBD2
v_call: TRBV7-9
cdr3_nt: TGTGCCAGTGACCCGGGACTATCTTACAATGAGCAGTTCTTC
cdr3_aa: CASDPGLSYNEQFF

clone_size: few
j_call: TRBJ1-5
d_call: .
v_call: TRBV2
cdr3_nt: TGTGCCAGCACGAGGGAACAGGGCCAGCCCCAGCATTTT
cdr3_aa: CASTREQGQPQHF

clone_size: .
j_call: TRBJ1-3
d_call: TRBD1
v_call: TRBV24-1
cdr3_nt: TGTGCCACCAGTGATGAAAAGTCTATGCAGGGGGCGGGAAACACCATATATTTT
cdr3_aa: CATSDEKSMQGAGNTIYF

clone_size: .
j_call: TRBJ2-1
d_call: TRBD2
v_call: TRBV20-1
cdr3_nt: TGCAGTGCTAGTGGAGCGGGAGGGCCCGGTAACGAGCAGTTCTTC
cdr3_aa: CSASGAGGPGNEQFF

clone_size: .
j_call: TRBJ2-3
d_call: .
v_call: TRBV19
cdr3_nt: TGTGCCAGTAGTCGTCTCCAACCATCAGGGACAGATACGCAGTATTTT
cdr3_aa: CASSRLQPSGTDTQYF

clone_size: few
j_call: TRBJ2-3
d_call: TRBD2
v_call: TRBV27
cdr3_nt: TGTGCCAGCAGTTCTCCTAGCGGGAGGGCCGGAGGACCTAGCACAGATACGCAGTATTTT
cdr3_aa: CASSSPSGRAGGPSTDTQYF

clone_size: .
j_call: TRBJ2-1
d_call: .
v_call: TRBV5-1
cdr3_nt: TGCGCCAGCAGCTTGACAGCGGGCCTTGATGAGCAGTTCTTC
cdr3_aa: CASSLTAGLDEQFF

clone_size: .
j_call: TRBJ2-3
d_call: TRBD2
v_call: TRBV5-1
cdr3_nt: TGCGCCAGCAGCTTGGAACCTAGGCTAGCGGGGGGTGAGGATACGCAGTATTTT
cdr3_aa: CASSLEPRLAGGEDTQYF

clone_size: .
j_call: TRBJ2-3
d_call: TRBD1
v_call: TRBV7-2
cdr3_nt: TGTGCCAGCAGTTCGTACAGGGGCGCAGATACGCAGTATTTT
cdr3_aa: CASSSYRGADTQYF